This T cell receptor (beta chain) is drawn from a study of human T cells and chemical hapten exposure. As for the study in general: Patch testing placed 0.01% DPC on the upper back, with readings at 6 days. Study-wide findings and caveats: No change in TCRs above 1 in 1000 frequency was produced by DPC sensitization. As the donors had alopecia, their immune response may differ from healthy people's.

Individual cDNA molecules each carried unique molecular identifiers attached by the library. TCRdb reanalysed the RACE reads using MiXCR and keeps one entry per CDR3 protein. Of approximately 32,000 distinct CDR3 sequences listed, 9.5% to 15% are singletons. Noted time point: pre-sensitization, week 0. This sample's treatment: therapeutic diphenylcyclopropenone sensitization with weekly scalp DPC. Total RNA extraction was carried out from unfractionated whole blood. CDR1 and CDR2 from the germline V gene are GTSNPN and SVGIG (reference sequence). The CDR3 loop spans 13 amino acids. The V end lost 4 bases, the J end lost 2 bases, and 11 bases lay between the germline ends. This clonotype was counted at least ten times. As yet, its antigen is unknown.

Source: whole blood, taken in connection with sensitization to the hapten diphenylcyclopropenone (DPC). This TCR was recovered from a woman between 40 and 50 years old with alopecia areata. Some clones in this sample may be carry-over from other donors' samples. This chain links TRBV30 with TRBJ1-1; maybe TRBD1 (6 bases). CDR3 in amino acids: CAWKTGRNTEAFF. In nucleotides, the CDR3 is TGTGCCTGGAAAACAGGGAGAAACACTGAAGCTTTCTTT. Full variable domain (outside the CDR3, taken from reference TRBV30 and TRBJ1-1): SQTIHQWPATLVQPVGSPLSLECTVEGTSNPNLYWYRQAAGRGLQLLFYSVGIGQISSEVPQNLSASRPQDRQFILSSKKLLLSDSGFYLCAWKTGRNTEAFFGQGTRLTVV.